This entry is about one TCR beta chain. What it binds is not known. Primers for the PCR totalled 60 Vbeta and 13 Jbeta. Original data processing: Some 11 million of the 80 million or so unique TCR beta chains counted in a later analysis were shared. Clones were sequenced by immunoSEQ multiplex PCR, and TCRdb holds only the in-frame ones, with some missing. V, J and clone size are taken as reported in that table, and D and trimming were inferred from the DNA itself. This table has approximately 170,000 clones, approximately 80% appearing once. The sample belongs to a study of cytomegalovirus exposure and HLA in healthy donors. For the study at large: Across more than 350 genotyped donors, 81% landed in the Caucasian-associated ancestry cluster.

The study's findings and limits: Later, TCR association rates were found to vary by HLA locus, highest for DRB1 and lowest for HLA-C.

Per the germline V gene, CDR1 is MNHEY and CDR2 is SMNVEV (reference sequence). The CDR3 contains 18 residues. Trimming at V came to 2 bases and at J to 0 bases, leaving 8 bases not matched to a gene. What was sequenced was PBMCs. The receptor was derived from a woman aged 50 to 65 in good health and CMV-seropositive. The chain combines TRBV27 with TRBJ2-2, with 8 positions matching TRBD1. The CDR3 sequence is CASSLKGTGFPNTGELFF. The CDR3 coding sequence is TGTGCCAGCAGTTTAAAAGGGACAGGCTTTCCGAACACCGGGGAGCTGTTTTTT.